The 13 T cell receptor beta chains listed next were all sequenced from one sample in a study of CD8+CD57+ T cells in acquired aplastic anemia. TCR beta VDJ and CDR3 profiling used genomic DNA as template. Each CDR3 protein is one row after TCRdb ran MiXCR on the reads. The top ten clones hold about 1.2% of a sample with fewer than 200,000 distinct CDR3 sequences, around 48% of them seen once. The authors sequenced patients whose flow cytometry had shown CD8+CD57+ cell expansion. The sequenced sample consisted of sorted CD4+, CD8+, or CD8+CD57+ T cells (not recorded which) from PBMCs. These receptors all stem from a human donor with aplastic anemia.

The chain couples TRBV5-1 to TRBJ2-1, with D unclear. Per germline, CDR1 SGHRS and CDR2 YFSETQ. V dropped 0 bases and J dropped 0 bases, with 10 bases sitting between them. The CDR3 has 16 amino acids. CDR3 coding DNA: TGCGCCAGCAGCTTGGGTGAGGCGGTCTCCTACAATGAGCAGTTCTTC. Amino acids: CASSLGEAVSYNEQFF.

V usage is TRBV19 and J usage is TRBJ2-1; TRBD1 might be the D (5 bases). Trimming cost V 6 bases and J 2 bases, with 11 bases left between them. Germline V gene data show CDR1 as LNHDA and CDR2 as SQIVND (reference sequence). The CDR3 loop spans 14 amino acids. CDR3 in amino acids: CASSPGLTYNEQFF. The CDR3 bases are TGTGCCAGTAGCCCAGGGTTAACCTACAATGAGCAGTTCTTC.

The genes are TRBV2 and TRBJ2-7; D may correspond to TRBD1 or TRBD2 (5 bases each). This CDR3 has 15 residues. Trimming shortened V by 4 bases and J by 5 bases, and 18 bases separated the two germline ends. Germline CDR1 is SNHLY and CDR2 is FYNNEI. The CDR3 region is CASSVSRDGRDEQYF. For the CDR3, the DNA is TGTGCCAGCAGTGTTAGTCGGGACGGCCGGGACGAGCAGTACTTC.

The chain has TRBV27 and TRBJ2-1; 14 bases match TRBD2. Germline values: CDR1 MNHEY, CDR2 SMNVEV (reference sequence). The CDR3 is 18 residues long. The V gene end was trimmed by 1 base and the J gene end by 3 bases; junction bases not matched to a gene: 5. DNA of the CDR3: TGTGCCAGCAGTTTATTGGGGACTAGCGGGGGACTCTACAATGAGCAGTTCTTC. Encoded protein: CASSLLGTSGGLYNEQFF.

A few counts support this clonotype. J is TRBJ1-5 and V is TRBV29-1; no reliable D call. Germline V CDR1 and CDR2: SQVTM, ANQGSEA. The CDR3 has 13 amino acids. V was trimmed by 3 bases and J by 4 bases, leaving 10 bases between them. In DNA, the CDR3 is TGCAGCGTTGAGGCGGGCAGAAATCAGCCCCAGCATTTT. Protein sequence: CSVEAGRNQPQHF.

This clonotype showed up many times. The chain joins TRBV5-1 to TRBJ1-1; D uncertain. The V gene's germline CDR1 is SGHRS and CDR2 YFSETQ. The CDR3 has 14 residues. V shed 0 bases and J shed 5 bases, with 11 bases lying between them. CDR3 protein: CASSLVGADTEAFF. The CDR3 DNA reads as TGCGCCAGCAGCTTGGTGGGAGCAGATACTGAAGCTTTCTTT.

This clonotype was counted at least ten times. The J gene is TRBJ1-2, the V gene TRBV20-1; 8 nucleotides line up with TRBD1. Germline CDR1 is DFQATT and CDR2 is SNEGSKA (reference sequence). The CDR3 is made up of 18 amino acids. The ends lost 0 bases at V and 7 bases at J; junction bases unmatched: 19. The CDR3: CSAREPNRLRQGASGYTF. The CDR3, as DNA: TGCAGTGCTAGAGAGCCCAACCGCCTGCGGCAGGGGGCGAGTGGCTACACCTTC.

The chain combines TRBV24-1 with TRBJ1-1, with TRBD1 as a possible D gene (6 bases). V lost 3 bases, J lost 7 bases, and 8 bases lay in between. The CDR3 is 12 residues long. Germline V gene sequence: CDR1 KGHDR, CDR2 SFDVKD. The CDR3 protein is CATSDETGEAFF. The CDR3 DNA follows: TGTGCCACCAGTGATGAGACAGGTGAAGCTTTCTTT.

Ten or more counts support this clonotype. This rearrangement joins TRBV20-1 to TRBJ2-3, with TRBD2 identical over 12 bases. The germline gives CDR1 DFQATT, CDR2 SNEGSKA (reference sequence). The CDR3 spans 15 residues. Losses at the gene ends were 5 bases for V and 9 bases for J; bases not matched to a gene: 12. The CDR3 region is CSASNLAGGAGTQYF. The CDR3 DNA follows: TGCAGTGCTTCAAACCTAGCGGGGGGGGCGGGGACGCAGTATTTT.

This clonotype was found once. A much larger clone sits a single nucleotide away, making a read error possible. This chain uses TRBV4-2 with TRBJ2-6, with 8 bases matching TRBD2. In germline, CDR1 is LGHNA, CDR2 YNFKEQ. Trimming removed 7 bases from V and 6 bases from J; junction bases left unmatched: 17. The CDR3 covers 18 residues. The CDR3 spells CASTPTGLAAGEANVLTF. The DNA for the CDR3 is TGTGCCAGCACCCCAACCGGACTAGCCGCCGGGGAGGCCAACGTCCTGACTTTC.

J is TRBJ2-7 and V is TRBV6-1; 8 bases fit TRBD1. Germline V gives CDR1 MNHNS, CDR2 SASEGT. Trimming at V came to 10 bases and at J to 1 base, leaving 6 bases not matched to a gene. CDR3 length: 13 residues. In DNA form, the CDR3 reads TGTGCCACCTCGGGGGACAGGTCCTACGAGCAGTACTTC. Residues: CATSGDRSYEQYF.

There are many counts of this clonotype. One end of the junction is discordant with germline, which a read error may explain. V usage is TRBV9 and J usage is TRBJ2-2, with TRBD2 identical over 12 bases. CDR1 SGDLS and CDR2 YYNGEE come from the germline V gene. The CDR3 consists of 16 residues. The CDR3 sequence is CASSVGLAGNAGELFF. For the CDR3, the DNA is TGTGCCAGCAGCGTTGGACTAGCGGGGAACGCCGGGGAGCTGTTTTTT.

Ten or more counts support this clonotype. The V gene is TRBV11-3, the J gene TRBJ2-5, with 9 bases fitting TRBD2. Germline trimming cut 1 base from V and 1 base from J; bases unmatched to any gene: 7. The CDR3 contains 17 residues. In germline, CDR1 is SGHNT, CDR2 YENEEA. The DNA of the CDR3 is TGTGCCAGCAGCTTAGGAGCCTGGCGGGGGGGCCAAGAGACCCAGTACTTC. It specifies CASSLGAWRGGQETQYF.